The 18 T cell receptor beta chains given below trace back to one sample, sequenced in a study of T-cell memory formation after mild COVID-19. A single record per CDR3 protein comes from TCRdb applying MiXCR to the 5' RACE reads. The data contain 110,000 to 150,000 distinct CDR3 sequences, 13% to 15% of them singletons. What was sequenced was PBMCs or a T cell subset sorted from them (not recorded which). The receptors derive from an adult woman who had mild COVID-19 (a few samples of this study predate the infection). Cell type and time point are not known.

CDR3 DNA sequence: TGCGCCAGCAGCTTGGTAGGGGGGGCCTCAGATACGCAGTATTTT. Translating gives CASSLVGGASDTQYF. The chain combines TRBV5-1 with TRBJ2-3, with a tentative D call TRBD2 (7 bases). CDR1 is SGHRS, CDR2 YFSETQ, per germline. The CDR3 loop spans 15 amino acids. Trimming removed 0 bases from V and 4 bases from J, with 12 bases in between.

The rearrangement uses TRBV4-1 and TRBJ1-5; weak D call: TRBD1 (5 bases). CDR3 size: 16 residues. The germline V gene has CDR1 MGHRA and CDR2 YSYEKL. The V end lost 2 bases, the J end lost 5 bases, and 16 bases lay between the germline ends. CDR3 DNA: TGCGCCAGCAGCCAATTCAAACAGGCCGACCATCAGCCCCAGCATTTT. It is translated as CASSQFKQADHQPQHF.

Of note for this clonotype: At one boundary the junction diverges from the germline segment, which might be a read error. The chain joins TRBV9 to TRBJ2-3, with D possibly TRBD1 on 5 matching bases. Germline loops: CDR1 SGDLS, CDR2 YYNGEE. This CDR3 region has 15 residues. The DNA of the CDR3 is TGTGACAGCAGCCCAAGGACACTTCCAAGGGATACGCAGTATTTT. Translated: CDSSPRTLPRDTQYF.

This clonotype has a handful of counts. The CDR3 DNA reads TGTGCCAGCAGCTTGGGGTCGGGCTCAGCTTTGTATGGCTACACCTTC. Translation: CASSLGSGSALYGYTF. The rearrangement uses TRBV11-2 and TRBJ1-2, with D hard to call. CDR1 and CDR2 from the germline V gene are SGHAT and FQNNGV. This CDR3 region has 16 residues. Trimming left V 3 bases short and J 5 bases short, with 19 bases between.

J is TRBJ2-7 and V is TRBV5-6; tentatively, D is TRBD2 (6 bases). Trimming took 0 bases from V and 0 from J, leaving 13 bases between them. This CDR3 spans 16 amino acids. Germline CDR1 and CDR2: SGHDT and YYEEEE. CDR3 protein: CASSLGGTLFSYEQYF. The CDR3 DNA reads TGTGCCAGCAGCTTGGGGGGGACTCTTTTCTCCTACGAGCAGTACTTC.

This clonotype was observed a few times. The CDR3 sequence: CASSQEGHGDYEQYF. The CDR3 coding sequence is TGCGCCAGCAGCCAAGAGGGTCACGGGGATTACGAGCAGTACTTC. The J gene is TRBJ2-7, the V gene TRBV4-1; D possibly corresponds to TRBD2 (5 bases). Germline CDR1 and CDR2: MGHRA and YSYEKL. The V gene lost 0 bases and the J gene lost 4 bases, with 13 bases spanning the gap. The CDR3 covers 15 residues.

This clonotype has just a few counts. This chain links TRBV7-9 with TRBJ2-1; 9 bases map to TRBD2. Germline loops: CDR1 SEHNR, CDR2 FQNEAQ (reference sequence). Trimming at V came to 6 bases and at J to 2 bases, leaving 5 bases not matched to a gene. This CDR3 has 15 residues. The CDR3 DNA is TGTGCCAGCAGGCCCCAGCGGGAGGCCTACAATGAGCAGTTCTTC. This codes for CASRPQREAYNEQFF.

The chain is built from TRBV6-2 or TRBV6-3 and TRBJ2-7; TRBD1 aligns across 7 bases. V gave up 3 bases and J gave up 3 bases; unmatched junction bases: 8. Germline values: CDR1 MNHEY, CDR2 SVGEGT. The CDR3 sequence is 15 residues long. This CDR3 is CASSYRDSDYYEQYF. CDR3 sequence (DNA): TGTGCCAGCAGTTATCGGGACAGTGACTACTACGAGCAGTACTTC.

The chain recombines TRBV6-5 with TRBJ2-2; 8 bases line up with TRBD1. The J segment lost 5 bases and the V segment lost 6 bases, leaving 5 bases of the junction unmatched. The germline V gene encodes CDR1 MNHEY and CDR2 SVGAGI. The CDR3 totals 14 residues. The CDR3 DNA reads TGTGCCAGCAGCAGTTGGACAGGGACCGGGGAGCTGTTTTTT. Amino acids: CASSSWTGTGELFF.

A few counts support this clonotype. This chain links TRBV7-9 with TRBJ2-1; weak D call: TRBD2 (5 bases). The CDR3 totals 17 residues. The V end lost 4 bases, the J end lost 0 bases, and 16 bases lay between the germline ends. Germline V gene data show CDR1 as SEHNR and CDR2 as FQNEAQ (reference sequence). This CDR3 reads CASSSPGNPSSYNEQFF. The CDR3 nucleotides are TGTGCCAGCAGCTCCCCGGGGAACCCCAGCTCCTACAATGAGCAGTTCTTC.

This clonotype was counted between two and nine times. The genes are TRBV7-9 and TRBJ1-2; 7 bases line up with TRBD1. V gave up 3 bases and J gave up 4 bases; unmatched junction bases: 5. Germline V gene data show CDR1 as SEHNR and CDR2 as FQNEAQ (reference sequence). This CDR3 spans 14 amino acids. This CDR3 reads CASSFHPGGYGYTF. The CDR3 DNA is TGTGCCAGCAGCTTCCACCCAGGGGGCTATGGCTACACCTTC.

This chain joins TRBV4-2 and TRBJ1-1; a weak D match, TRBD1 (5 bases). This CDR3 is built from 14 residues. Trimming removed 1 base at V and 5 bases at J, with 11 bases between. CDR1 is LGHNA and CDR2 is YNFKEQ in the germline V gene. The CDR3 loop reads CASSQGSGWTEAFF. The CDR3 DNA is TGTGCCAGCAGCCAAGGTTCAGGGTGGACTGAAGCTTTCTTT.

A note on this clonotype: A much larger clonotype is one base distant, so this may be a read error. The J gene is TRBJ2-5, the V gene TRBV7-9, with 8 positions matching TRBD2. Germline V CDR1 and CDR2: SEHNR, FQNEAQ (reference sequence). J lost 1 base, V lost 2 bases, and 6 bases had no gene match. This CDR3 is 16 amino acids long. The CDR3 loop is CASSLIRAGGQETQYF. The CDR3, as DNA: TGTGCCAGCAGCTTAATCCGCGCGGGGGGCCAAGAGACCCAGTACTTC. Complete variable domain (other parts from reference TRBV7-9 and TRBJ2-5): DTGVSQNPRHKITKRGQNVTFRCDPISEHNRLYWYRQTLGQGPEFLTYFQNEAQLEKSRLLSDRFSAERPKGSFSTLEIQRTEQGDSAMYLCASSLIRAGGQETQYFGPGTRLLVL.

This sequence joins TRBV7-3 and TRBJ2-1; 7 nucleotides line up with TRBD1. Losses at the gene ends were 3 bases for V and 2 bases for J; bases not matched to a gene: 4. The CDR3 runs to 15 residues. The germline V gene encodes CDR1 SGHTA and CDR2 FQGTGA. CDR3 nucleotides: TGTGCCAGCAGCTTGATACAGGGGACCTACAATGAGCAGTTCTTC. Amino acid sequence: CASSLIQGTYNEQFF.

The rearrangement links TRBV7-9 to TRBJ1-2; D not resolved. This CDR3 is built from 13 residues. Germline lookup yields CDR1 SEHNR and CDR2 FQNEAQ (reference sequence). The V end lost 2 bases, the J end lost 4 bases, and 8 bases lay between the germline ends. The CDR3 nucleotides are TGTGCCAGCAGCTTATCTCGGGGCTATGGCTACACCTTC. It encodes CASSLSRGYGYTF.

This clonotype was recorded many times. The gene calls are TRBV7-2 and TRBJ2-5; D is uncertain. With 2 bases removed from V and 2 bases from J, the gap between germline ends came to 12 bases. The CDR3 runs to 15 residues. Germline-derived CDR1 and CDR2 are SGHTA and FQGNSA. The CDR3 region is CASSLPHHRQETQYF. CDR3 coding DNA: TGTGCCAGCAGCTTACCCCACCACAGACAAGAGACCCAGTACTTC.

The CDR3 DNA follows: TGTGCCAGCAGTCCCGGGACAGTAATACAAGAGACCCAGTACTTC. Translation gives CASSPGTVIQETQYF. This rearrangement joins TRBV27 to TRBJ2-5; 7 bases align to TRBD1. The germline gives CDR1 MNHEY, CDR2 SMNVEV (reference sequence). The V and J ends lost 5 bases and 2 bases, in that order; junction bases with no gene match: 8. The CDR3 contains 15 residues.

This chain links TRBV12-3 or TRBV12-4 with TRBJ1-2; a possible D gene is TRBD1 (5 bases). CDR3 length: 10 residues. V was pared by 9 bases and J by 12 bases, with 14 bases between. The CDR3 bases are TGTGCCAGTCCCCGCGGACATGACACCTTC. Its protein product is CASPRGHDTF.